The text below deals with one T cell receptor beta chain. Profiled with immunoSEQ multiplex PCR; TCRdb holds only in-frame clones, not every one. The sample lists 95,000 to 130,000 clones, roughly 87% seen once, with around 7% in the top ten. This entry is derived from a study of T cell responses to AZD1222 COVID-19 vaccine. The ends were cut back, 2 bases at V and 7 bases at J, with 12 bases in the middle. Germline V gene data show CDR1 as SGHTA and CDR2 as FQGNSA. The CDR3 runs to 13 residues. The sequenced sample was peripheral blood, obtained on day 0 of AZD1222 vaccination. This receptor was obtained from an adult in good health. The rearrangement uses TRBV7-2 and TRBJ2-7; unclear D gene. This CDR3 is CASSLLHTTEQYF. The CDR3 nucleotides are TGTGCCAGCAGCTTACTGCATACAACGGAGCAGTACTTC.